The rows below give T cell receptor beta chains drawn from one sample of a study of cytomegalovirus exposure and HLA in healthy donors. Measured with immunoSEQ multiplex PCR; TCRdb has only the in-frame clones, and not every one. The sample carries about 140,000 clones, 77% recorded once. The sample was PBMCs. These receptors all come from a female donor in good health and CMV-seronegative. Both conserved end residues are part of each CDR3. A D gene is named only where the DNA matches it firmly. Size is stated for part of the rows, as once, few or many counts, or as a class when the clone is expanded.

CDR3aa,CDR3nt,v_gene,d_gene,abundance,j_gene
CASSPGTGSNTEAFF,TGTGCCAGCTCACCAGGGACAGGCTCGAACACTGAAGCTTTCTTT,TRBV18,TRBD1,few,TRBJ1-1
CASSQGATQYF,TGTGCCAGCAGCCAAGGGGCGACCCAGTACTTC,TRBV14,NA,NA,TRBJ2-5
CASIHSARQGIYEQYF,TGTGCCAGCATTCATTCCGCGAGACAGGGGATTTACGAGCAGTACTTC,TRBV28,TRBD1,NA,TRBJ2-7
CASSEVGGQVMDEQFF,TGTGCCAGCAGTGAAGTAGGAGGACAGGTTATGGATGAGCAGTTCTTC,TRBV2,TRBD1,once,TRBJ2-1
CASSLAETQYF,TGTGCCAGCAGCTTAGCGGAGACCCAGTACTTC,TRBV11-2,NA,NA,TRBJ2-5
CASSSRQGQRQPQHF,TGTGCCAGCAGCAGTCGACAGGGGCAGCGGCAGCCCCAGCATTTT,TRBV11-2,TRBD1,NA,TRBJ1-5
CASSISGDQYNEQFF,TGTGCCAGCAGTATCTCAGGGGATCAGTACAATGAGCAGTTCTTC,TRBV27,NA,once,TRBJ2-1
CASSQGYGSYNEQFF,TGTGCCAGCAGTCAGGGTTACGGCTCCTACAATGAGCAGTTCTTC,TRBV6-5,NA,NA,TRBJ2-1
CASSFIERQGSEKLFF,TGTGCCAGCAGCTTTATAGAGCGACAGGGGAGTGAAAAACTGTTTTTT,TRBV7-9,TRBD1,once,TRBJ1-4
CAISTTGSEAYEQYF,TGTGCCATCAGCACGACAGGATCCGAAGCCTACGAGCAGTACTTC,TRBV10-3,NA,NA,TRBJ2-7
CASSQPGQGARILSNTEAFF,TGTGCCAGCAGCCAGCCGGGACAGGGGGCGCGCATTCTATCCAACACTGAAGCTTTCTTT,TRBV14,TRBD1,few,TRBJ1-1
CASSPGQGESEAFF,TGCGCCAGCAGCCCGGGACAGGGGGAATCTGAAGCTTTCTTT,TRBV5-1,TRBD1,NA,TRBJ1-1
CASSLGRVGETQYF,TGTGCCAGCAGCTTAGGGCGGGTAGGCGAGACCCAGTACTTC,TRBV11-3,NA,NA,TRBJ2-5
CSVESVSGANVLTF,TGCAGCGTTGAGTCGGTGTCTGGGGCCAACGTCCTGACTTTC,TRBV29-1,NA,NA,TRBJ2-6
CASTDPGGGGPIKQYF,TGTGCCAGCACCGACCCCGGTGGGGGAGGGCCAATTAAACAGTATTTT,TRBV28,TRBD2,NA,TRBJ2-3
CASTTLEGAPYYGYTF,TGTGCCAGCACCACCCTGGAGGGGGCGCCGTACTATGGCTACACCTTC,TRBV7-8,TRBD1,NA,TRBJ1-2
CASREQTGHLNYGYTF,TGTGCCAGCAGAGAACAAACAGGGCACCTTAACTATGGCTACACCTTC,TRBV6-1,NA,NA,TRBJ1-2
CASSLSGGKNYEQYF,TGTGCCAGCTCACTCTCAGGGGGAAAGAACTACGAGCAGTACTTC,TRBV18,TRBD1,NA,TRBJ2-7
CASSPSGGADEQFF,TGTGCCAGCAGTCCTAGCGGGGGGGCCGATGAGCAGTTCTTC,TRBV2,TRBD2,NA,TRBJ2-1
CASSLNGPSTDTQYF,TGTGCCAGCAGCTTAAACGGTCCCAGCACAGATACGCAGTATTTT,TRBV7-3,NA,NA,TRBJ2-3
CASSKECPSGRGENIQYF,TGTGCCAGCAGCAAAGAGTGCCCTAGCGGGAGGGGTGAAAACATTCAGTACTTC,TRBV21-1,NA,NA,TRBJ2-4
CSSSLAQGSTRGYTF,TGTTCCAGCAGCTTAGCGCAGGGTTCAACCAGGGGCTACACCTTC,TRBV7-9,NA,NA,TRBJ1-2
CASSGQGGTDTQYF,TGTGCCAGCAGTGGACAGGGGGGAACAGATACGCAGTATTTT,TRBV2,TRBD1,NA,TRBJ2-3
CASNPNWGGDQPQHF,TGTGCCAGCAACCCGAACTGGGGGGGTGATCAGCCCCAGCATTTT,TRBV7-2,NA,NA,TRBJ1-5